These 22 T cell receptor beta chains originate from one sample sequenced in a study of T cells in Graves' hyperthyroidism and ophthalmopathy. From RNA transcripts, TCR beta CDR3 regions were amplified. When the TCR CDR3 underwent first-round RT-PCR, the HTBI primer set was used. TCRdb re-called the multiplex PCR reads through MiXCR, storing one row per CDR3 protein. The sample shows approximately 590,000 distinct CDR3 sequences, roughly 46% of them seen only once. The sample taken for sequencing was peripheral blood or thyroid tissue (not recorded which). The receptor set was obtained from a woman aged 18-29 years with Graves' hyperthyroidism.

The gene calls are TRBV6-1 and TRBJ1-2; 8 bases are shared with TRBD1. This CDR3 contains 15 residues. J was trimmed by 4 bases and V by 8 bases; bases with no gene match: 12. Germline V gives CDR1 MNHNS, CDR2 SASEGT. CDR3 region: CASSPTPDRAYGYTF. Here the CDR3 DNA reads TGTGCCAGCTCACCTACCCCGGACAGGGCCTATGGCTACACCTTC.

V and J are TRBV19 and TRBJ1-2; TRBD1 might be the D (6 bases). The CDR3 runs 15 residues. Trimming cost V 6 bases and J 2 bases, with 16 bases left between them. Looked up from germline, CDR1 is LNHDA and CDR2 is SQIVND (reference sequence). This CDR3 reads CASRDPSGGNYGYTF. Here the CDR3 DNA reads TGTGCCAGTAGAGATCCCTCCGGGGGCAACTATGGCTACACCTTC.

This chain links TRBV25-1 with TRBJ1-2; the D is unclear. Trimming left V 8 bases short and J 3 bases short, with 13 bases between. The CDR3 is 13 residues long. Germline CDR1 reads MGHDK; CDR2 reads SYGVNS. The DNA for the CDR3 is TGTGCCAGCGTTGATACGGGGTACTATGGCTACACCTTC. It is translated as CASVDTGYYGYTF.

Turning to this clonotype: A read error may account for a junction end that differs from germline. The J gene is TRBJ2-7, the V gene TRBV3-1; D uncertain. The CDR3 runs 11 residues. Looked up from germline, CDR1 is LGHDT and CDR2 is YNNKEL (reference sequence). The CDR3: CASSKEYEQYF. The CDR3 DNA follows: TGTGCCAGCAGCAAAGAGTACGAGCAGTACTTC.

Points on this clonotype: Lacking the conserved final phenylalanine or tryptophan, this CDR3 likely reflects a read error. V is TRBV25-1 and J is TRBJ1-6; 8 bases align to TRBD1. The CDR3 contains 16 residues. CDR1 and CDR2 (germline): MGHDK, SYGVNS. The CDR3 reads CASSQVGRGRNSPLHS. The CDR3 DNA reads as TGCGCCAGCAGCCAAGTCGGCAGGGGGCGAAATTCACCCCTCCACTCT.

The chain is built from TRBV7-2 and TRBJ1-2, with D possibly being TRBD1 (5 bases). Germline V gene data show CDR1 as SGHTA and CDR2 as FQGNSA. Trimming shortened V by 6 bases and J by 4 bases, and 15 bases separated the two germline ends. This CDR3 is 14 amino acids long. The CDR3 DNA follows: TGTGCCAGCAGTTTTCATCCGGGGACCTATGGCTACACCTTC. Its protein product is CASSFHPGTYGYTF.

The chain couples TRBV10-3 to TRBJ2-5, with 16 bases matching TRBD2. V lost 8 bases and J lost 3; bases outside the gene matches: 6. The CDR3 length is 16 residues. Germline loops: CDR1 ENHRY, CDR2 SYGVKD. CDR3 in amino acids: CAIGGLAGGPEETQYF. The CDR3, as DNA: TGTGCCATCGGGGGACTAGCGGGAGGGCCCGAAGAGACCCAGTACTTC.

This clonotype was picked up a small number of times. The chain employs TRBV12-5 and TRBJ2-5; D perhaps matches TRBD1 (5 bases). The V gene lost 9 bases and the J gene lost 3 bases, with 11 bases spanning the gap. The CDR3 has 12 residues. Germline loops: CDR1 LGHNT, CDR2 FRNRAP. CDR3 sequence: CASRDSKETQYF. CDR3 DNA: TGTGCTAGCCGTGACAGCAAAGAGACCCAGTACTTC.

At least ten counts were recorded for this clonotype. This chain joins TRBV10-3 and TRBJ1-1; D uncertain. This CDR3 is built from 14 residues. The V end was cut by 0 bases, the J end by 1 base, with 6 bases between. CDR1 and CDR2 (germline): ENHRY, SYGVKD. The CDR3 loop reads CAISESEGNTEAFF. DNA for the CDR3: TGTGCCATCAGTGAGTCCGAGGGGAACACTGAAGCTTTCTTT.

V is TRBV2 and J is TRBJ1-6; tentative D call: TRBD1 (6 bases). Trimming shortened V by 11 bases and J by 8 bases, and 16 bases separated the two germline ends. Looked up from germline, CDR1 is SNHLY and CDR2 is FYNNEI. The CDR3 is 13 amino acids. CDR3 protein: CARAWAGDSPLHF. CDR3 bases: TGTGCCCGAGCCTGGGCAGGGGATTCACCCCTCCACTTT.

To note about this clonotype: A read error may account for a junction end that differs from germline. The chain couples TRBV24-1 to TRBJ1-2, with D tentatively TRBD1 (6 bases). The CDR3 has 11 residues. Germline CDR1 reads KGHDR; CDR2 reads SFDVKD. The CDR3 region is CSALYRDGYTF. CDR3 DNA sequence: TGCAGTGCGCTATACAGGGATGGCTACACCTTC.

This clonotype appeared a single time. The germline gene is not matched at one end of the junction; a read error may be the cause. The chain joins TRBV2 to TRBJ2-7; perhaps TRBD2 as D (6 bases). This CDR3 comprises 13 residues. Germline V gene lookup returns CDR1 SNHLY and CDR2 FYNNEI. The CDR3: CASSQVGTGEQHF. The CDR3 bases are TGCGCCAGCAGCCAAGTAGGGACGGGGGAGCAGCACTTC.

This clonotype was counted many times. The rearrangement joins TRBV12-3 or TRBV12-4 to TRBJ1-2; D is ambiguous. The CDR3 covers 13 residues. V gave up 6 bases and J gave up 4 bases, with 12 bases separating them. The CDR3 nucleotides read TGTGCCAGCAGACCGGACGCAACCTATGGCTACACCTTC. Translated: CASRPDATYGYTF.

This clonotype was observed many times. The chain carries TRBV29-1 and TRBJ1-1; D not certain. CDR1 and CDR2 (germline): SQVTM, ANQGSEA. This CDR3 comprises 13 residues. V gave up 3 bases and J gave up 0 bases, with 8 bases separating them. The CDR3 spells CSVDRWLNTEAFF. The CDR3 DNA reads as TGCAGCGTTGATAGGTGGTTGAACACTGAAGCTTTCTTT.

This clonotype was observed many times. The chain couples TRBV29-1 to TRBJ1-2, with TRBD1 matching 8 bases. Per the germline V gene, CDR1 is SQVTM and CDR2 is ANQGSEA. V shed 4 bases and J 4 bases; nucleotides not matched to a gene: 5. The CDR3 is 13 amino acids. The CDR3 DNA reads TGCAGCGTTGTACGACAGGGGATCTATGGCTACACCTTC. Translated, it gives CSVVRQGIYGYTF.

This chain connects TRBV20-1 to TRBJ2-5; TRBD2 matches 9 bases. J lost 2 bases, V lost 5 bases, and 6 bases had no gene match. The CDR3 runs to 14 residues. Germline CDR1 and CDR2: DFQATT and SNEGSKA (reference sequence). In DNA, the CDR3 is TGCAGTGCTGCATATAGCGGGAGTCAAGAGACCCAGTACTTC. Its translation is CSAAYSGSQETQYF.

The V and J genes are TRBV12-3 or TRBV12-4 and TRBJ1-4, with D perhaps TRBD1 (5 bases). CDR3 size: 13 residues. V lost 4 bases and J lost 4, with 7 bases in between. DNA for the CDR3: TGTGCCAGCAGTTGGGGGGGTAATGAAAAACTGTTTTTT. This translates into CASSWGGNEKLFF.

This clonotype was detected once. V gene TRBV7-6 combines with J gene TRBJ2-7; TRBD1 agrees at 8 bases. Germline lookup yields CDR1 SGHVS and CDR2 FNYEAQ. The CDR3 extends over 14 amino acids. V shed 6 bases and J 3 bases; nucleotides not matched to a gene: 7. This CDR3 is CASSRQGRDYEQYF. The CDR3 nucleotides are TGTGCCAGCAGTAGACAGGGGCGGGACTACGAGCAGTACTTC.

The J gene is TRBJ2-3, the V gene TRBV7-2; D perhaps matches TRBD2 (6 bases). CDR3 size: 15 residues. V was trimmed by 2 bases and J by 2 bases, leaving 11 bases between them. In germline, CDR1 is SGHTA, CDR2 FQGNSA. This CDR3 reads CASSLPGGFTDTQYF. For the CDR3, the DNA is TGTGCCAGCAGCTTACCCGGAGGGTTCACAGATACGCAGTATTTT. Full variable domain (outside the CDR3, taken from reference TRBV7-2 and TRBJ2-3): GAGVSQSPSNKVTEKGKDVELRCDPISGHTALYWYRQSLGQGLEFLIYFQGNSAPDKSGLPSDRFSAERTGGSVSTLTIQRTQQEDSAVYLCASSLPGGFTDTQYFGPGTRLTVL.

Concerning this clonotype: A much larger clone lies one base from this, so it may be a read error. In DNA form, the CDR3 reads TGTGCCAGCAGCTTTGAAGCAGCTAATGAAAAACTGTTTTTT. Translating it yields CASSFEAANEKLFF. The genes are TRBV11-1 and TRBJ1-4; no clear D. The germline V gene encodes CDR1 SGHAT and CDR2 FQDESV (reference sequence). V lost 3 bases to trimming and J lost 3 bases, with 8 bases between them. The CDR3 sequence is 14 residues long.

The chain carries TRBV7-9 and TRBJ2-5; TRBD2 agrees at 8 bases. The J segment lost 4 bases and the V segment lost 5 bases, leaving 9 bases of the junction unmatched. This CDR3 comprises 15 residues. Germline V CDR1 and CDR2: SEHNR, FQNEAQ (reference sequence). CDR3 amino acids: CASSVSAGGRETQYF. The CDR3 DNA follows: TGTGCCAGCAGCGTAAGCGCGGGAGGCCGAGAGACCCAGTACTTC.

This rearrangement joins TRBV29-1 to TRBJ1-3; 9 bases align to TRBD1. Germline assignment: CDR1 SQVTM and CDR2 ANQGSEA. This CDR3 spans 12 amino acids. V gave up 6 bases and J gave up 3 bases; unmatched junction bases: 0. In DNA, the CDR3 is TGCAGCGTGGGACAGGGTGGAAACACCATATATTTT. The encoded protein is CSVGQGGNTIYF. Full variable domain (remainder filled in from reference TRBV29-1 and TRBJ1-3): SAVISQKPSRDICQRGTSLTIQCQVDSQVTMMFWYRQQPGQSLTLIATANQGSEATYESGFVIDKFPISRPNLTFSTLTVSNMSPEDSSIYLCSVGQGGNTIYFGEGSWLTVV.